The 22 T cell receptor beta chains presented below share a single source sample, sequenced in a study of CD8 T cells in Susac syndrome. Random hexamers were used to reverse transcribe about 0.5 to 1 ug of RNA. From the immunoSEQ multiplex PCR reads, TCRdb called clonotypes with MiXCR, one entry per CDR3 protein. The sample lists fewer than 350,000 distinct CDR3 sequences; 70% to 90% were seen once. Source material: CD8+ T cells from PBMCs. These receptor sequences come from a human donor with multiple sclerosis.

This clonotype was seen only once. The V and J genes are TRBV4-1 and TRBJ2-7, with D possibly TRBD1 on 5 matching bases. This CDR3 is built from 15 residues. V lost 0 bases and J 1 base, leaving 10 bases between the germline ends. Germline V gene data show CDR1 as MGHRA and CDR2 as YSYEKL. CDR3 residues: CASSQDPGWSYEQYF. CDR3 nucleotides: TGCGCCAGCAGCCAAGACCCAGGGTGGTCCTACGAGCAGTACTTC.

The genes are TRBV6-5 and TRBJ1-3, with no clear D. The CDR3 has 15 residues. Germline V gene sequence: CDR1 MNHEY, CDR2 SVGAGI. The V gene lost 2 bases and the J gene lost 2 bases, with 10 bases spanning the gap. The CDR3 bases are TGTGCCAGCAGTTACGAGGGTAGTGCTGGAAACACCATATATTTT. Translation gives CASSYEGSAGNTIYF.

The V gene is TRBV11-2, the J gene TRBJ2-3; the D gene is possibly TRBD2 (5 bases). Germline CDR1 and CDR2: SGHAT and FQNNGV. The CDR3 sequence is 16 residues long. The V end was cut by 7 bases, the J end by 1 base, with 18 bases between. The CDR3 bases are TGTGCCAGCAACTCATATTATGTGGGAGGCACAGATACGCAGTATTTT. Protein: CASNSYYVGGTDTQYF. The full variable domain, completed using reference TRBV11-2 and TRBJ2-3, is EAGVAQSPRYKIIEKRQSVAFWCNPISGHATLYWYQQILGQGPKLLIQFQNNGVVDDSQLPKDRFSAERLKGVDSTLKIQPAKLEDSAVYLCASNSYYVGGTDTQYFGPGTRLTVL.

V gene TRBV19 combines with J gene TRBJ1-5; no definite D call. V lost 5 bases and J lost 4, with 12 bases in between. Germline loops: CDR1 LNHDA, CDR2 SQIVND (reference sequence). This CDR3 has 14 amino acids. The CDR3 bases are TGTGCCAGTAGTTGGGTGATGGGGAATCAGCCCCAGCATTTT. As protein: CASSWVMGNQPQHF.

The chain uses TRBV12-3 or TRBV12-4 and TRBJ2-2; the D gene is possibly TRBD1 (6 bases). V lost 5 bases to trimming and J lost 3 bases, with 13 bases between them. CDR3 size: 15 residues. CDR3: CASSTDRTYTGELFF. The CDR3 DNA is TGTGCCAGCAGTACAGACAGGACTTACACCGGGGAGCTGTTTTTT.

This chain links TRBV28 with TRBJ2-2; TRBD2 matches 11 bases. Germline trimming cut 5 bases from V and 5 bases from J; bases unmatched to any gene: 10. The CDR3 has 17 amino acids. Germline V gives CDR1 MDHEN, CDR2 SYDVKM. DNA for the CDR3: TGTGCCAGCAGTCCCGGACTAGCGGGCCGAAATACCGGGGAGCTGTTTTTT. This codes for CASSPGLAGRNTGELFF.

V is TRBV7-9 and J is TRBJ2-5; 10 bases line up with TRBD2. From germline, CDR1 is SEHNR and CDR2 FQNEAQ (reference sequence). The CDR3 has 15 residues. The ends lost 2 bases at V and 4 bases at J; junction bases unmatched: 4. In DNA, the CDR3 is TGTGCCAGCAGCTTAACCCCTAGCGGGAGAGAGACCCAGTACTTC. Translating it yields CASSLTPSGRETQYF.

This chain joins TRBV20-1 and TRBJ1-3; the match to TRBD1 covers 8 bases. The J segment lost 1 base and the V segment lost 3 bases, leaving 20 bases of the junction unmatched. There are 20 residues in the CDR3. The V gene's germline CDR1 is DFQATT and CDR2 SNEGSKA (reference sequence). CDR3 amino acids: CSASPKGGSGRGLSGNTIYF. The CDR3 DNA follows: TGCAGTGCTAGCCCCAAGGGGGGATCGGGCAGGGGGCTTTCTGGAAACACCATATATTTT.

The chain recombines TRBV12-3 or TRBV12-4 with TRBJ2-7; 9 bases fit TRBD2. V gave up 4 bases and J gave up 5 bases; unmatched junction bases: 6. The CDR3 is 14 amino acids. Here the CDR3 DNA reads TGTGCCAGCAGTTCTAGCGGGATATACCACGAGCAGTACTTC. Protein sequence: CASSSSGIYHEQYF.

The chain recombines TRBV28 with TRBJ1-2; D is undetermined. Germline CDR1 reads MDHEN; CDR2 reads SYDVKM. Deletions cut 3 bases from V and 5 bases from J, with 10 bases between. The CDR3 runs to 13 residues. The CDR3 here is CASSFRVLYGYTF. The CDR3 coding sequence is TGTGCCAGCAGTTTTAGGGTGCTGTATGGCTACACCTTC.

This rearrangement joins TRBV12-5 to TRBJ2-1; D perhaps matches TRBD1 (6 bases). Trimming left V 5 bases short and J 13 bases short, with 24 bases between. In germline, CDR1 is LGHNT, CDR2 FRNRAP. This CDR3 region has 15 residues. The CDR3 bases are TGTGCTAGTGGTCAACTAACAGGGAACCGGCCCGAACAGTTCTTC. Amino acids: CASGQLTGNRPEQFF.

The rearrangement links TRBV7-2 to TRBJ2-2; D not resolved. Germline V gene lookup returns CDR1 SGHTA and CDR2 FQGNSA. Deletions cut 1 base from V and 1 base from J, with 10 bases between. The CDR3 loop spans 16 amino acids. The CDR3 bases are TGTGCCAGCAGCTTAGATCTCCAATGGAACACCGGGGAGCTGTTTTTT. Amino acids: CASSLDLQWNTGELFF.

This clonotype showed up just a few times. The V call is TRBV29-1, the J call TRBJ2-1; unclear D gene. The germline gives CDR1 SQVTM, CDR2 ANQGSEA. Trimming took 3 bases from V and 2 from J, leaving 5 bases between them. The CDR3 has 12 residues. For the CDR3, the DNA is TGCAGCGTTGAGGTTACCTACAATGAGCAGTTCTTC. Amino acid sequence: CSVEVTYNEQFF.

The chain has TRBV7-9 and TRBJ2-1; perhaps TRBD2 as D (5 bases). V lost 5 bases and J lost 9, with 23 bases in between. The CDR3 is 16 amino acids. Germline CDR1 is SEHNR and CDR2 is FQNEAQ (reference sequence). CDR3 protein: CASSPRVAGLAPEQFF. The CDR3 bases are TGTGCCAGCAGCCCGCGAGTCGCGGGTCTAGCACCTGAGCAGTTCTTC.

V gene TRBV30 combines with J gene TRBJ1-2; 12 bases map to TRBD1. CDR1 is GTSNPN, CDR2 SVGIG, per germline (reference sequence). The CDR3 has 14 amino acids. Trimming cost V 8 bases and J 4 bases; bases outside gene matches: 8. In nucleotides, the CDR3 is TGTGCCGCCCTCGGGACAGGGGGCGGCTATGGCTACACCTTC. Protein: CAALGTGGGYGYTF.

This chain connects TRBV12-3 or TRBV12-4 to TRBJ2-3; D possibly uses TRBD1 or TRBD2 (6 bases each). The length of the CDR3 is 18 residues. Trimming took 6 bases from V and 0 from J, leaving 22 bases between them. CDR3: CASSSRWGAQRSTDTQYF. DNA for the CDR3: TGTGCCAGCAGCTCCCGTTGGGGGGCCCAGCGGAGCACAGATACGCAGTATTTT.

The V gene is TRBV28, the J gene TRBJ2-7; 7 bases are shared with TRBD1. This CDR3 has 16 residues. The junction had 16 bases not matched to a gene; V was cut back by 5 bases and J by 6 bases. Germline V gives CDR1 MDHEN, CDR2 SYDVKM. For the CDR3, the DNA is TGTGCCAGCAGTCCATACAGGGGTGCGGGCCATGGCGAGCAGTACTTC. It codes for CASSPYRGAGHGEQYF. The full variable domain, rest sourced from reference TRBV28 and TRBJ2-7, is DVKVTQSSRYLVKRTGEKVFLECVQDMDHENMFWYRQDPGLGLRLIYFSYDVKMKEKGDIPEGYSVSREKKERFSLILESASTNQTSMYLCASSPYRGAGHGEQYFGPGTRLTVT.

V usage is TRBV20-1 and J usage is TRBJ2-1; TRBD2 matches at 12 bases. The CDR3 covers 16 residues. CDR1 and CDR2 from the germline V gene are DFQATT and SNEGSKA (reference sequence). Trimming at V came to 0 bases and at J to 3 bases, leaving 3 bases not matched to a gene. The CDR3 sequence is CSARDRLAGDYNEQFF. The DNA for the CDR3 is TGCAGTGCTAGAGATCGACTAGCGGGAGACTACAATGAGCAGTTCTTC.

The CDR3 loop reads CASSDSSGEQETQYF. For the CDR3, the DNA is TGTGCCAGCAGTGATTCCTCAGGGGAGCAGGAGACCCAGTACTTC. The chain uses TRBV25-1 and TRBJ2-5, with D perhaps TRBD1 (6 bases). This CDR3 contains 15 residues. V was shortened by 3 bases and J by 5 bases, with 16 bases between the two germline ends. Germline values: CDR1 MGHDK, CDR2 SYGVNS. The full variable domain, in which reference TRBV25-1 and TRBJ2-5 provide the parts outside the CDR3, is EADIYQTPRYLVIGTGKKITLECSQTMGHDKMYWYQQDPGMELHLIHYSYGVNSTEKGDLSSESTVSRIRTEHFPLTLESARPSHTSQYLCASSDSSGEQETQYFGPGTRLLVL.

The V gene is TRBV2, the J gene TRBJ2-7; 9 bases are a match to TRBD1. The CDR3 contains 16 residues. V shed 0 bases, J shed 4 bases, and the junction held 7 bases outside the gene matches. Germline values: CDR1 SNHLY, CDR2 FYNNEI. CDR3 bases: TGTGCCAGCAGTGAAGCGGGACAGGGAATTTTGTACGAGCAGTACTTC. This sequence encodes CASSEAGQGILYEQYF.

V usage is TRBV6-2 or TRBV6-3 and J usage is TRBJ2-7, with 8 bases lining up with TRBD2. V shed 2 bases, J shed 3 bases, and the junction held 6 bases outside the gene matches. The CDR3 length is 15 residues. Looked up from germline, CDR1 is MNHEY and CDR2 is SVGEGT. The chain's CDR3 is CASSYPGTRDYEQYF. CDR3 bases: TGTGCCAGCAGTTACCCCGGGACTAGGGACTACGAGCAGTACTTC.

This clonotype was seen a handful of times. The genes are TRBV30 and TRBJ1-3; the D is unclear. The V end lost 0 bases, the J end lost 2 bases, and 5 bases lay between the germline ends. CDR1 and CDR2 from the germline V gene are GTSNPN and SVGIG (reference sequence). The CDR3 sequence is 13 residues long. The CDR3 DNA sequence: TGTGCCTGGAGTGTAGGTGCTGGAAACACCATATATTTT. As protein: CAWSVGAGNTIYF.